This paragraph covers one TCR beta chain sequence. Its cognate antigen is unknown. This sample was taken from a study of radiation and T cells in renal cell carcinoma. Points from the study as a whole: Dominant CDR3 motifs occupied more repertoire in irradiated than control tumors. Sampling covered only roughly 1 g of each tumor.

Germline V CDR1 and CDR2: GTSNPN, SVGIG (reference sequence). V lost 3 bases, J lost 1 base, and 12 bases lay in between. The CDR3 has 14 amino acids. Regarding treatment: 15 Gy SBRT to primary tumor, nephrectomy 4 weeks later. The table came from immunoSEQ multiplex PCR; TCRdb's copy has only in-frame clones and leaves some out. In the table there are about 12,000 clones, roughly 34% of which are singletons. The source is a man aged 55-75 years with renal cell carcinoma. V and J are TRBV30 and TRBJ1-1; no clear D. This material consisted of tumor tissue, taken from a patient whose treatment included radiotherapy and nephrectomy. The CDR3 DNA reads TGTGCCTGGAGCCCAGGTATACCGAACACTGAAGCTTTCTTT. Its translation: CAWSPGIPNTEAFF.